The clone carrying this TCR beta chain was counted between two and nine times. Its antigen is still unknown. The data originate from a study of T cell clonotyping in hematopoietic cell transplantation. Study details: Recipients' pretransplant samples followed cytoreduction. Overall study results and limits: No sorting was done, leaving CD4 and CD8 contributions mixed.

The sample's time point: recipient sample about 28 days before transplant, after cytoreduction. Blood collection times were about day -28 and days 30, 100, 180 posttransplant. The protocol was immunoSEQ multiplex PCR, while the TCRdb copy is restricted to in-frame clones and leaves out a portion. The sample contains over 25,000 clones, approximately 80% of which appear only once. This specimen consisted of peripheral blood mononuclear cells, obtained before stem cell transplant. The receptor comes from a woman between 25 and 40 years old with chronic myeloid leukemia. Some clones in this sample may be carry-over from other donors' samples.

The CDR3 spells CASSLTQLGQLWLAFF. The CDR3 DNA reads TGTGCCAGCAGCTTAACCCAACTGGGACAGCTGTGGTTGGCTTTCTTT. V is TRBV11-2 and J is TRBJ1-1, with 7 bases that match TRBD1. Germline values: CDR1 SGHAT, CDR2 FQNNGV. The CDR3 is made up of 16 amino acids. J was trimmed by 11 bases and V by 2 bases; bases with no gene match: 17. Supplemented by reference TRBV11-2 and TRBJ1-1, the full variable domain reads EAGVAQSPRYKIIEKRQSVAFWCNPISGHATLYWYQQILGQGPKLLIQFQNNGVVDDSQLPKDRFSAERLKGVDSTLKIQPAKLEDSAVYLCASSLTQLGQLWLAFFGQGTRLTVV.